This T cell receptor beta chain appears in the sequencing data of a study of T cell repertoires in cytomegalovirus infection. Whole-study context: A matching HLA type, together with CMV infection, was signaled by public TCR beta signatures.

General observations from the study: Using cumulative public TCR beta family frequency, the authors identified those who carried CMV together with the relevant HLA.

This clonotype was seen ten or more times. The antigen is not known. Germline-derived CDR1 and CDR2 are SGHTA and FQGNSA. Trimming took off 7 bases at V and 0 bases at J, with 10 bases between the two ends. The CDR3 has 14 residues. Each CDR3 protein is one row after TCRdb ran MiXCR on the reads. The table records tens of thousands of distinct CDR3 sequences, 3.7% of them present only once. This chain uses TRBV7-2 with TRBJ1-5; D ambiguous. What was sequenced was PBMCs. The sequence was collected from a human donor in good health (CMV status not recorded). Some clones in this sample may be carry-over from other donors' samples. The CDR3 DNA sequence: TGTGCCAGCACTCTCGTGCATAGCAATCAGCCCCAGCATTTT. Its translation: CASTLVHSNQPQHF.